The 19 T cell receptor beta chains below were found in one sample sequenced in a study of cytomegalovirus exposure and HLA in healthy donors. Assay used: immunoSEQ multiplex PCR; TCRdb lists only in-frame clones, some missing. The table lists about 58,000 clones, roughly 90% of them singletons. Sequenced: PBMCs. The receptor set was obtained from a man between 18 and 29 years old in good health and CMV-seronegative.

The chain couples TRBV28 to TRBJ1-2, with no clear D. The germline gives CDR1 MDHEN, CDR2 SYDVKM. The CDR3 totals 14 residues. Trimming removed 5 bases from V and 6 bases from J, with 16 bases in between. In DNA, the CDR3 is TGTGCCAGCAGTATAATGCTACTCTCCAATGGCTACACCTTC. This sequence encodes CASSIMLLSNGYTF.

This sequence joins TRBV7-9 and TRBJ2-3; 10 nucleotides agree with TRBD2. Trimming at V came to 2 bases and at J to 0 bases, leaving 11 bases not matched to a gene. Germline-derived CDR1 and CDR2 are SEHNR and FQNEAQ (reference sequence). This CDR3 comprises 19 residues. CDR3 residues: CASSLTSGTQIPSTDTQYF. The CDR3 DNA reads TGTGCCAGCAGCTTAACTAGCGGGACCCAAATTCCCAGCACAGATACGCAGTATTTT.

The chain recombines TRBV13 with TRBJ2-3, with TRBD2 identical over 8 bases. The CDR3 has 17 amino acids. The germline gives CDR1 PRHDT, CDR2 FYEKMQ (reference sequence). The ends lost 2 bases at V and 2 bases at J; junction bases unmatched: 9. The CDR3 sequence: CASSLSAGGSNTDTQYF. The CDR3 DNA is TGTGCCAGCAGCTTATCGGCGGGAGGCTCTAACACAGATACGCAGTATTTT.

The chain combines TRBV6-6 with TRBJ1-1; TRBD1 might be the D (6 bases). The CDR3 extends over 15 amino acids. The germline V gene encodes CDR1 MNHNY and CDR2 SVGAGI (reference sequence). Trimming left V 7 bases short and J 4 bases short, with 19 bases between. As DNA, the CDR3 is TGTGCCAGCACCTACCCTAGGACAGAGGGCACTGAAGCTTTCTTT. Its protein product is CASTYPRTEGTEAFF.

This sequence joins TRBV28 and TRBJ2-3; 9 nucleotides agree with TRBD2. V lost 2 bases to trimming and J lost 4 bases; unmatched junction nucleotides: 4. Germline V CDR1 and CDR2: MDHEN, SYDVKM. The CDR3 has 15 residues. CDR3 residues: CASSLGGGRADTQYF. In nucleotides, the CDR3 is TGTGCCAGCAGTTTAGGAGGCGGGAGGGCAGATACGCAGTATTTT.

This chain links TRBV30 with TRBJ2-5, with TRBD2 matching 8 bases. Germline V gene lookup returns CDR1 GTSNPN and CDR2 SVGIG (reference sequence). The CDR3 has 13 residues. With V trimmed by 4 bases and J by 5 bases, 6 bases remained unmatched. In nucleotides, the CDR3 is TGTGCCTGGAAAACGGGAGGGGGGGAGACCCAGTACTTC. Translating it yields CAWKTGGGETQYF.

The V call is TRBV11-2, the J call TRBJ2-3; 9 bases are a match to TRBD2. The J segment lost 0 bases and the V segment lost 5 bases, leaving 6 bases of the junction unmatched. This CDR3 contains 16 residues. The germline V gene encodes CDR1 SGHAT and CDR2 FQNNGV. The CDR3 DNA reads TGTGCCAGCAGCCTTCGACTAGCGGACAGCACAGATACGCAGTATTTT. It translates to CASSLRLADSTDTQYF.

The chain combines TRBV5-1 with TRBJ2-1; 10 nucleotides align to TRBD2. The CDR3 spans 20 residues. Germline assignment: CDR1 SGHRS and CDR2 YFSETQ. Unmatched junction bases numbered 14, after V lost 0 bases and J lost 2 bases. The CDR3 sequence is CASSLVGGQVGLAAYNEQFF. CDR3 nucleotides: TGCGCCAGCAGCTTGGTGGGGGGACAGGTAGGACTAGCGGCCTACAATGAGCAGTTCTTC.

This sequence joins TRBV7-2 and TRBJ2-3; tentative D call: TRBD2 (7 bases). CDR1 and CDR2 (germline): SGHTA, FQGNSA. The CDR3 is 18 residues long. V was cut by 1 base and J by 2 bases, with 19 bases left in between. The CDR3 sequence: CASSLVGGAFRYTDTQYF. In DNA, the CDR3 is TGTGCCAGCAGCTTAGTAGGGGGGGCTTTTAGATACACAGATACGCAGTATTTT. Combining the CDR3 with reference TRBV7-2 and TRBJ2-3 gives the whole variable domain GAGVSQSPSNKVTEKGKDVELRCDPISGHTALYWYRQSLGQGLEFLIYFQGNSAPDKSGLPSDRFSAERTGGSVSTLTIQRTQQEDSAVYLCASSLVGGAFRYTDTQYFGPGTRLTVL.

The chain employs TRBV6-5 and TRBJ2-1; maybe TRBD2 (7 bases). V was trimmed by 4 bases and J by 5 bases, leaving 12 bases between them. This CDR3 is 14 amino acids long. Germline V CDR1 and CDR2: MNHEY, SVGAGI. CDR3 protein: CASSSTGGHNEQFF. CDR3 sequence (DNA): TGTGCCAGCAGTTCCACGGGGGGCCACAATGAGCAGTTCTTC.

This clone was detected only once. The rearrangement uses TRBV16 and TRBJ2-5; 8 nucleotides match TRBD2. This CDR3 contains 18 residues. J lost 3 bases, V lost 1 base, and 13 bases had no gene match. In germline, CDR1 is KGHSY, CDR2 FQNENV. CDR3 in DNA: TGTGCCAGCAGCCAATTTGCCAGCGGGGGAACTACCGAAGAGACCCAGTACTTC. Translation gives CASSQFASGGTTEETQYF.

V and J are TRBV4-3 and TRBJ2-1; D is perhaps TRBD2 (5 bases). The germline V gene encodes CDR1 LGHNA and CDR2 YSLEER. Trimming took off 4 bases at V and 0 bases at J, with 10 bases between the two ends. The CDR3 loop spans 15 amino acids. In nucleotides, the CDR3 is TGCGCCAGCAGCCTAGATCGGGACTCCTACAATGAGCAGTTCTTC. It yields the protein CASSLDRDSYNEQFF.

The genes are TRBV19 and TRBJ1-5, with D perhaps TRBD1 (6 bases). Trimming cost V 2 bases and J 3 bases, with 20 bases left between them. CDR1 is LNHDA and CDR2 is SQIVND in the germline V gene (reference sequence). CDR3 length equals 18 residues. CDR3 sequence (DNA): TGTGCCAGTAGTATATTCGGGGCAGGACAGCTGGCCAATCAGCCCCAGCATTTT. Amino acid sequence: CASSIFGAGQLANQPQHF.

The chain is built from TRBV13 and TRBJ1-1; D is unresolved. The germline CDR1 and CDR2 sequences are PRHDT and FYEKMQ (reference sequence). Trimming took 10 bases from V and 0 from J, leaving 6 bases between them. The CDR3 runs to 11 residues. The CDR3, as DNA: TGTGCCACAGGCCTGAACACTGAAGCTTTCTTT. Translated: CATGLNTEAFF.

The rearrangement links TRBV4-1 to TRBJ2-7; TRBD1 aligns across 10 bases. Germline lookup yields CDR1 MGHRA and CDR2 YSYEKL. The CDR3 length is 15 residues. The V gene end was trimmed by 3 bases and the J gene end by 4 bases; junction bases not matched to a gene: 6. CDR3 nucleotides: TGCGCCAGCAGCCAGGCCGGGACAGGGGCGTACGAGCAGTACTTC. Its translation is CASSQAGTGAYEQYF.

The V gene is TRBV5-4, the J gene TRBJ2-5, with TRBD2 matching 12 bases. The trim removed 4 bases at V and 5 bases at J, leaving 6 bases unmatched. This CDR3 comprises 15 residues. Germline CDR1 and CDR2: SGHNT and YYREEE (reference sequence). CDR3 DNA: TGTGCCAGCAGCCTAGTTCTAGCGGGAGGGGAGACCCAGTACTTC. It translates to CASSLVLAGGETQYF.

The chain carries TRBV7-8 and TRBJ2-4; 7 bases map to TRBD1. With 4 bases clipped from V and 6 bases from J, the junction kept 12 bases outside the gene matches. Germline-derived CDR1 and CDR2 are SGHVS and FQNEAQ. The CDR3 spans 16 residues. The chain's CDR3 is CASSSYPGGLGNIQYF. The CDR3 region has the DNA TGTGCCAGCAGCTCGTACCCAGGGGGTTTAGGAAACATTCAGTACTTC.

The rearrangement uses TRBV11-1 and TRBJ2-7, with TRBD2 matching over 7 bases. The CDR3 contains 16 residues. The germline gives CDR1 SGHAT, CDR2 FQDESV (reference sequence). Unmatched junction bases numbered 10, after V lost 4 bases and J lost 1 base. In nucleotides, the CDR3 is TGTGCCAGCAGCTCTTTTGGTAGCGGGCCGTCCTACGAGCAGTACTTC. Translating it yields CASSSFGSGPSYEQYF.

J is TRBJ1-5 and V is TRBV5-1, with a weak D call TRBD1 (5 bases). This CDR3 spans 14 amino acids. V was cut by 0 bases and J by 4 bases, with 8 bases left in between. Germline V CDR1 and CDR2: SGHRS, YFSETQ. CDR3 DNA sequence: TGCGCCAGCAGCTTGGATTACAGGAATCAGCCCCAGCATTTT. This translates into CASSLDYRNQPQHF.